This TCR beta chain came from a study of shared clonotypes between healthy human individuals. Study information: Three plates each covered CD4 naive and memory; CD8 naive two, CD8 memory one.

Assay runs were performed at deep level. Produced via immunoSEQ multiplex PCR; TCRdb's table is partial and in-frame only. The profile shows millions of clones, 85% to 95% of them singletons. Terminally differentiated effector memory CD45RA+ cells were left out of the naive CD8 fraction, which was CD45RO-negative and positively selected for CCR7. General observations from the study: Naive subsets tended to show greater estimated richness than memory subsets. Incomplete sequencing of sorted subsets was indicated by rarefaction despite large depth.

In the case of this clone: Its target is unknown.

Material: naive CD8+ T cells sorted from blood. The sequence came from a young man in good health.

CDR3 sequence reads: CASSFYLRDSNSPLHF. The CDR3 DNA reads TGTGCCAGCAGTTTTTACCTTCGGGACAGTAATTCACCCCTCCACTTT. This rearrangement joins TRBV28 to TRBJ1-6, with 7 bases aligning to TRBD1. The V and J ends lost 3 bases and 6 bases, in that order; junction bases with no gene match: 8. The V gene's germline CDR1 is MDHEN and CDR2 SYDVKM. This CDR3 region has 16 residues.